Many counts were recorded for the clone carrying this T cell receptor beta chain. Its antigen is as yet unknown. Germline CDR1 SGHKS, CDR2 YYEKEE (reference sequence). The V gene end was trimmed by 3 bases and the J gene end by 2 bases; junction bases not matched to a gene: 6. The CDR3 length is 18 residues. The data stem from a study of molecular identifiers for immune sequencing clone quantification. Study observations and caveats: Clones carrying above 20 RNA copies accounted for over 97% of effector molecules, under 1% in naive cells.

TCRdb re-called the PCR reads through MiXCR, storing one row per CDR3 protein. The sample lists approximately 680,000 distinct CDR3 sequences, roughly 25% seen once, with 0.78% in the top ten. The TCR comes from a human donor in good health. Some libraries in this study had Jurkat cell RNA spiked in. The V call is TRBV5-5, the J call TRBJ2-3; TRBD2 matches at 16 bases. Specimen: naive CD8+ T cells from blood, with Jurkat cell RNA spiked in. Subset specified: FACS-sorted CD8+CD4-CCR7+CD45RA+ naive T cells. Written as DNA, the CDR3 is TGTGCCAGCAGCTCGGGACTAGCGGGAGGGGTACCCACAGATACGCAGTATTTT. It translates to CASSSGLAGGVPTDTQYF.